Included here is one T cell receptor (beta chain) sequence, with context. The antigen is unknown. Each sorted subset replicate got 200 ng genomic DNA, approximately 27,000 genomes. The method was immunoSEQ multiplex PCR; TCRdb's version includes in-frame clones alone and lacks a portion of them. The sample lists approximately 2.4 million clones, approximately 94% occurring once. This specimen belongs to a study of shared clonotypes between healthy human individuals. Study conclusions and caveats: Shared across a few donors were around 5% of the naive CD4 clonotypes.

The sequencing sample was made of naive CD4+ T cells sorted from blood. The sample's subset: CD45RA+ positively selected. This receptor was taken from a man younger than 35 in good health.

The CDR3 DNA reads TGTGCCAGCAGCTCGACAGGATATTGGGGGGCCAGCACCGGGGAGCTGTTTTTT. This gives the protein CASSSTGYWGASTGELFF. This chain uses TRBV7-3 with TRBJ2-2; perhaps D is TRBD1 or TRBD2 (6 bases each). The CDR3 consists of 18 residues. Germline V CDR1 and CDR2: SGHTA, FQGTGA. The V end was cut by 4 bases, the J end by 4 bases, with 22 bases between.